Each of the 21 T cell receptor beta chains below was sequenced from the same sample in a study of PD-1 blockade in classical Hodgkin lymphoma. Described time point: cycle 4 day 1 (C4D1), after around six weeks of nivolumab. Relapse after autologous stem cell transplantation occurred in every patient, and brentuximab vedotin exposure varied. Using immunoSEQ multiplex PCR, the repertoire was profiled, and TCRdb retains in-frame clones only, with some absent. The data show more than 90,000 clones, just under 80% seen once. Here the sequenced sample was peripheral blood mononuclear cells (PBMCs), taken before the fourth cycle of nivolumab. All receptors derive from a human donor with classical Hodgkin lymphoma.

Of note for this clone: The sample carries other DNA sequences with the same CDR3. The chain carries TRBV18 and TRBJ2-6; D not resolved. V was shortened by 1 base and J by 1 base, with 5 bases between the two germline ends. Germline V gene data show CDR1 as KGHSH and CDR2 as LQKENI. The CDR3 is 15 residues long. CDR3 bases: TGTGCCAGCTCACCACAGGGATCTGGGGCCAACGTCCTGACTTTC. It is translated as CASSPQGSGANVLTF.

This clone was counted only a few times. V and J are TRBV4-2 and TRBJ1-3; TRBD1 is a possible D gene (5 bases). V was trimmed by 0 bases and J by 0 bases, leaving 9 bases between them. The CDR3 spans 16 residues. Germline loops: CDR1 LGHNA, CDR2 YNFKEQ. As DNA, the CDR3 is TGTGCCAGCAGCCAAGAGCGGACAAACTCTGGAAACACCATATATTTT. Encoded protein: CASSQERTNSGNTIYF.

CDR3 coding DNA: TGTGCCAGCTCACCACCTCAAGGGGTGGGGGCAGATACGCAGTATTTT. Its protein product is CASSPPQGVGADTQYF. The chain combines TRBV18 with TRBJ2-3; D may be TRBD1 or TRBD2 (5 bases each). CDR1 and CDR2 from the germline V gene are KGHSH and LQKENI. Trimming took 0 bases from V and 4 from J, leaving 14 bases between them. The CDR3 covers 16 residues. The full variable domain, rest sourced from reference TRBV18 and TRBJ2-3, is NAGVMQNPRHLVRRRGQEARLRCSPMKGHSHVYWYRQLPEEGLKFMVYLQKENIIDESGMPKERFSAEFPKEGPSILRIQQVVRGDSAAYFCASSPPQGVGADTQYFGPGTRLTVL.

The J gene is TRBJ2-3, the V gene TRBV6-6; D gene unclear. CDR1 and CDR2 from the germline V gene are MNHNY and SVGAGI (reference sequence). This CDR3 is built from 11 residues. Trimming shortened V by 6 bases and J by 12 bases, and 13 bases separated the two germline ends. The CDR3 nucleotides read TGTGCCAGCAGGGCTATGCAGTTACAGTATTTT. It yields the protein CASRAMQLQYF.

The chain carries TRBV7-9 and TRBJ2-3; no firm D call. Germline CDR1 reads SEHNR; CDR2 reads FQNEAQ (reference sequence). This CDR3 has 17 residues. Trimming removed 3 bases from V and 3 bases from J, with 19 bases in between. The CDR3 region is CASSFRVVPGPTDTQYF. CDR3 nucleotides: TGTGCCAGCAGCTTCCGTGTGGTACCCGGGCCGACAGATACGCAGTATTTT.

This chain joins TRBV18 and TRBJ1-2; 7 positions match TRBD1. This CDR3 comprises 18 residues. V lost 3 bases and J lost 2; bases outside the gene matches: 15. From germline, CDR1 is KGHSH and CDR2 LQKENI. CDR3 sequence (DNA): TGTGCCAGCTCACCCAGATTACAGGGGTCGAGAGGAAACTATGGCTACACCTTC. Protein product: CASSPRLQGSRGNYGYTF. Supplemented by reference TRBV18 and TRBJ1-2, the full variable domain reads NAGVMQNPRHLVRRRGQEARLRCSPMKGHSHVYWYRQLPEEGLKFMVYLQKENIIDESGMPKERFSAEFPKEGPSILRIQQVVRGDSAAYFCASSPRLQGSRGNYGYTFGSGTRLTVV.

The chain combines TRBV25-1 with TRBJ2-3; 10 bases are shared with TRBD2. The CDR3 is made up of 18 amino acids. Germline CDR1 and CDR2: MGHDK and SYGVNS. V shed 1 base, J shed 7 bases, and the junction held 14 bases outside the gene matches. The CDR3 DNA follows: TGTGCCAGCAGTGAATTACCCTCAGCGGGAGGGAGGGGGAATACGCAGTATTTT. Protein sequence: CASSELPSAGGRGNTQYF. Based on the CDR3 plus reference TRBV25-1 and TRBJ2-3, the full variable domain is EADIYQTPRYLVIGTGKKITLECSQTMGHDKMYWYQQDPGMELHLIHYSYGVNSTEKGDLSSESTVSRIRTEHFPLTLESARPSHTSQYLCASSELPSAGGRGNTQYFGPGTRLTVL.

This clone was seen only a few times. This chain uses TRBV2 with TRBJ2-1; possible D gene TRBD2, 7 bases. V was pared by 1 base and J by 2 bases, with 9 bases between. The CDR3 is made up of 15 amino acids. From germline, CDR1 is SNHLY and CDR2 FYNNEI. The CDR3 is CASSEEGGAYNEQFF. The CDR3 coding sequence is TGTGCCAGCAGTGAAGAGGGGGGGGCCTACAATGAGCAGTTCTTC.

This chain joins TRBV6-5 and TRBJ2-2, with D uncertain. Trimming cost V 6 bases and J 7 bases, with 12 bases left between them. Germline CDR1 reads MNHEY; CDR2 reads SVGAGI. The CDR3 has 13 residues. As DNA, the CDR3 is TGTGCCAGCAGAGGGTCTGGAGTCGGGGAGCTGTTTTTT. Translated: CASRGSGVGELFF.

The chain combines TRBV6-1 with TRBJ1-3; TRBD1 might be the D (5 bases). V lost 9 bases to trimming and J lost 6 bases, with 12 bases between them. The CDR3 is 12 amino acids. Germline V CDR1 and CDR2: MNHNS, SASEGT. The DNA of the CDR3 is TGTGCCAGGTCGGGGCTATTAAACACCATATATTTT. Translating gives CARSGLLNTIYF.

This chain connects TRBV7-9 to TRBJ2-3, with D possibly being TRBD2 (5 bases). This CDR3 spans 10 amino acids. The ends were cut back, 7 bases at V and 13 bases at J, with 12 bases in the middle. Germline CDR1 is SEHNR and CDR2 is FQNEAQ (reference sequence). The CDR3 spells CASISEVEYF. In nucleotides, the CDR3 is TGTGCCAGCATCTCGGAGGTGGAGTATTTT.

The rearrangement uses TRBV29-1 and TRBJ2-7; D not certain. The germline CDR1 and CDR2 sequences are SQVTM and ANQGSEA. V was cut by 5 bases and J by 3 bases, with 8 bases left in between. The CDR3 has 11 residues. CDR3 residues: CSVFRNYEQYF. The CDR3 DNA sequence: TGCAGCGTTTTCAGGAACTACGAGCAGTACTTC.

The gene calls are TRBV6-1 and TRBJ1-2; D gene ambiguous. Germline CDR1 and CDR2: MNHNS and SASEGT. With 0 bases removed from V and 2 bases from J, the gap between germline ends came to 10 bases. The CDR3 is 15 residues long. The CDR3 protein is CASSEARQVNYGYTF. The DNA for the CDR3 is TGTGCCAGCAGTGAAGCTAGACAAGTAAACTATGGCTACACCTTC.

J is TRBJ1-2 and V is TRBV27, with 7 bases identical to TRBD1. Germline V gene data show CDR1 as MNHEY and CDR2 as SMNVEV (reference sequence). Trimming at V came to 3 bases and at J to 4 bases, leaving 14 bases not matched to a gene. The CDR3 runs 17 residues. CDR3 residues: CASSFTYRTGRGYGYTF. The CDR3 DNA reads as TGTGCCAGCAGTTTTACCTATAGGACAGGAAGAGGCTATGGCTACACCTTC.

The rearrangement links TRBV11-2 to TRBJ2-3, with a weak D call TRBD2 (5 bases). There are 15 residues in the CDR3. Germline loops: CDR1 SGHAT, CDR2 FQNNGV. V dropped 2 bases and J dropped 0 bases, with 9 bases sitting between them. Written as DNA, the CDR3 is TGTGCCAGCAGCTTACTGAGCGGTAGCACAGATACGCAGTATTTT. Its translation is CASSLLSGSTDTQYF.

V and J are TRBV2 and TRBJ1-1; D is uncertain. Trimming shortened V by 5 bases and J by 0 bases, and 7 bases separated the two germline ends. Germline V gives CDR1 SNHLY, CDR2 FYNNEI. The CDR3 is made up of 13 amino acids. In nucleotides, the CDR3 is TGTGCCAGCAGTCAAAACATGAACACTGAAGCTTTCTTT. Its translation: CASSQNMNTEAFF. The full variable domain, its missing parts supplied by reference TRBV2 and TRBJ1-1, is EPEVTQTPSHQVTQMGQEVILRCVPISNHLYFYWYRQILGQKVEFLVSFYNNEISEKSEIFDDQFSVERPDGSNFTLKIRSTKLEDSAMYFCASSQNMNTEAFFGQGTRLTVV.

V and J are TRBV7-6 and TRBJ2-1; the D gene is possibly TRBD1 (5 bases). Germline V lookup: CDR1 SGHVS, CDR2 FNYEAQ. The CDR3 extends over 15 amino acids. V lost 1 base and J lost 0, with 7 bases in between. The CDR3 DNA sequence: TGTGCCAGCAGCTTAGACAGGAGCTCCTACAATGAGCAGTTCTTC. Amino acids: CASSLDRSSYNEQFF. Supplemented by reference TRBV7-6 and TRBJ2-1, the full variable domain reads GAGVSQSPRYKVTKRGQDVALRCDPISGHVSLYWYRQALGQGPEFLTYFNYEAQQDKSGLPNDRFSAERPEGSISTLTIQRTEQRDSAMYRCASSLDRSSYNEQFFGPGTRLTVL.

The CDR3 sequence: CASRESGFITDTQYF. CDR3 coding DNA: TGCGCCAGCAGAGAAAGCGGTTTTATCACAGATACGCAGTATTTT. J is TRBJ2-3 and V is TRBV4-1; maybe TRBD2 (5 bases). The CDR3 spans 15 residues. Germline CDR1 reads MGHRA; CDR2 reads YSYEKL. The V and J ends lost 6 bases and 2 bases respectively, with 15 bases between them.

The rearrangement joins TRBV7-9 to TRBJ2-1, with D possibly called TRBD1 or TRBD2 (5 bases each). CDR1 and CDR2 from the germline V gene are SEHNR and FQNEAQ (reference sequence). The CDR3 runs to 16 residues. Trimming left V 1 base short and J 4 bases short, with 14 bases between. CDR3 coding DNA: TGTGCCAGCAGCTTAGGGGGGAGTCTGACGTACAATGAGCAGTTCTTC. Protein: CASSLGGSLTYNEQFF.

V and J are TRBV7-2 and TRBJ1-5; TRBD1 matches 8 bases. Germline V gene lookup returns CDR1 SGHTA and CDR2 FQGNSA. CDR3 length equals 14 residues. The ends lost 2 bases at V and 5 bases at J; junction bases unmatched: 2. The CDR3 DNA is TGTGCCAGCAGCTTAACGACAGGGGATCAGCCCCAGCATTTT. It specifies CASSLTTGDQPQHF.

This clone was seen only a few times. The chain's CDR3 is CASSLGGTLSYEQYF. The CDR3 DNA follows: TGTGCCAGCAGCTTAGGGGGGACCCTCTCCTACGAGCAGTACTTC. V is TRBV11-3 and J is TRBJ2-7; D possibly uses TRBD1 or TRBD2 (5 bases each). The germline CDR1 and CDR2 sequences are SGHNT and YENEEA. The CDR3 covers 15 residues. Trimming took off 1 base at V and 0 bases at J, with 10 bases between the two ends.